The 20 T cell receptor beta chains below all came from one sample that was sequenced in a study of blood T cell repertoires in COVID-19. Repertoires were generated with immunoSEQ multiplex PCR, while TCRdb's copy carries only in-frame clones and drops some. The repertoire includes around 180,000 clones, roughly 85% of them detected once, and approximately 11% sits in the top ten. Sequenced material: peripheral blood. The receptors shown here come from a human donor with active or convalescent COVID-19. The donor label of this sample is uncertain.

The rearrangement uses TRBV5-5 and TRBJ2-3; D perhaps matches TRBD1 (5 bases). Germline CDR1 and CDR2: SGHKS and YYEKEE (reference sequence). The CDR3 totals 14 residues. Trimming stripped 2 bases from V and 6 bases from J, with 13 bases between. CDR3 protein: CASSFGHRSDTQYF. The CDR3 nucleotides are TGTGCCAGCAGCTTCGGACACCGCAGCGATACGCAGTATTTT. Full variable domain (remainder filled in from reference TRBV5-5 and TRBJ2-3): DAGVTQSPTHLIKTRGQQVTLRCSPISGHKSVSWYQQVLGQGPQFIFQYYEKEERGRGNFPDRFSARQFPNYSSELNVNALLLGDSALYLCASSFGHRSDTQYFGPGTRLTVL.

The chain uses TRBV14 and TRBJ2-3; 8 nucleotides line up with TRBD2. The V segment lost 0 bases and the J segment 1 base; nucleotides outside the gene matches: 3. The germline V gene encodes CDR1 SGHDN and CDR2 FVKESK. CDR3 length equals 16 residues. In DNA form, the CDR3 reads TGTGCCAGCAGCCAAGAGGCAGCGGGGGGCACAGATACGCAGTATTTT. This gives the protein CASSQEAAGGTDTQYF.

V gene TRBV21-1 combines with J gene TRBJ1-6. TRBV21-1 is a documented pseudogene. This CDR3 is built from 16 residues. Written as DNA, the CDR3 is TGTGCCAGCAACCCTGCCATTACGGGGAATAATTCACCCCTCCACTTT. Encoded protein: CASNPAITGNNSPLHF.

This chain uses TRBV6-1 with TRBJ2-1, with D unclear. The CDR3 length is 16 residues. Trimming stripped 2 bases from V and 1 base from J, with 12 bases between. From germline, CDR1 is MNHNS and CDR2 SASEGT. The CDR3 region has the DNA TGTGCCAGCAGTGAACTGCAGGTCCTTTCCTACAATGAGCAGTTCTTC. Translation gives CASSELQVLSYNEQFF.

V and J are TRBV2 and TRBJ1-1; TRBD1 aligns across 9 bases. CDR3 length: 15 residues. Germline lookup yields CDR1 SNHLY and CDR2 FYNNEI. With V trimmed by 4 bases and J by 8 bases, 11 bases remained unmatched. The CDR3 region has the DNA TGTGCCAGCAGTGTAACAGCAGGACAGGGGTTGGAAGCTTTCTTT. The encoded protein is CASSVTAGQGLEAFF.

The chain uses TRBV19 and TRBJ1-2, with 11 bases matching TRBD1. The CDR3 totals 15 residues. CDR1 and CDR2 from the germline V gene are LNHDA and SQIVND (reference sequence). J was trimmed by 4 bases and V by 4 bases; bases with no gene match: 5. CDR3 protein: CASSTSDRGLYGYTF. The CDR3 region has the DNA TGTGCCAGTAGTACGTCGGACAGGGGGCTCTATGGCTACACCTTC.

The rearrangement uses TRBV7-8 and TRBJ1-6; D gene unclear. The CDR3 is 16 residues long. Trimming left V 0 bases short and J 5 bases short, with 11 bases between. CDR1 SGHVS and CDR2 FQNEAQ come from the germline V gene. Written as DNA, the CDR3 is TGTGCCAGCAGCTTAGCGGGCCCGGGAAATAATTCACCCCTCCACTTT. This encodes CASSLAGPGNNSPLHF.

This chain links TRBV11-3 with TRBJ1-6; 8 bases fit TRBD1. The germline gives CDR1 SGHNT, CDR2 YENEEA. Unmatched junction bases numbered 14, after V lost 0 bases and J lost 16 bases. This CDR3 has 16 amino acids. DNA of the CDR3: TGTGCCAGCAGCTTAGATTGGCAGGGGGCCTACCCAAAGCTCCACTTT. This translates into CASSLDWQGAYPKLHF.

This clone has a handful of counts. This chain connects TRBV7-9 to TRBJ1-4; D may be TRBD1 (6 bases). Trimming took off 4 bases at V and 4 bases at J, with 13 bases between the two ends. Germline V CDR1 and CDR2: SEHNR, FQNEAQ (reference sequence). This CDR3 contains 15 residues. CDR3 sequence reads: CASSSRGRGNEKLFF. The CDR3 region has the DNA TGTGCCAGCAGCTCGAGGGGGAGGGGTAATGAAAAACTGTTTTTT.

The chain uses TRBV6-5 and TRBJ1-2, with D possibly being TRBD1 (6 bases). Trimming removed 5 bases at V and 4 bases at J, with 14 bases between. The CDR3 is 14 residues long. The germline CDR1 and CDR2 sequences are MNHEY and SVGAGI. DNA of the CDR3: TGTGCCAGCAGTCTACAGGGCTACCTCTATGGCTACACCTTC. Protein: CASSLQGYLYGYTF.

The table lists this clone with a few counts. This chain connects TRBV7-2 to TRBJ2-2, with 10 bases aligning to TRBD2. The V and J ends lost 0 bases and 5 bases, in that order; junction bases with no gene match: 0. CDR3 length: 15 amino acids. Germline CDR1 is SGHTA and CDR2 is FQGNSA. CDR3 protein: CASSLASGGTGELFF. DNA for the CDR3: TGTGCCAGCAGCTTAGCTAGCGGGGGGACCGGGGAGCTGTTTTTT.

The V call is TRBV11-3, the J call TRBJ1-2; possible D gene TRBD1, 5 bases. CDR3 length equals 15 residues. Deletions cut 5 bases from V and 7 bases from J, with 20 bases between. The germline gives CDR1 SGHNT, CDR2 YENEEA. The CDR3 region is CASSERGRLGVGYTF. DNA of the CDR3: TGTGCCAGCAGCGAGAGAGGACGTCTAGGGGTTGGCTACACCTTC.

Here the CDR3 reads CASSPGGGANEKLFF. CDR3 sequence (DNA): TGTGCCAGCAGCCCGGGAGGGGGGGCGAATGAAAAACTGTTTTTT. The chain joins TRBV28 to TRBJ1-4; weak D call: TRBD1 (6 bases). CDR1 and CDR2 (germline): MDHEN, SYDVKM. The CDR3 is made up of 15 amino acids. The V end was cut by 6 bases, the J end by 5 bases, with 16 bases between.

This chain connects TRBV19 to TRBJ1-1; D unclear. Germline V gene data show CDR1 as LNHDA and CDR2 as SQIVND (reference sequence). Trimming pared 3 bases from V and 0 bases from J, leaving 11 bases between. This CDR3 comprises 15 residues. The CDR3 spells CASSIGFPLNTEAFF. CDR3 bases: TGTGCCAGTAGTATCGGGTTCCCCTTGAACACTGAAGCTTTCTTT.

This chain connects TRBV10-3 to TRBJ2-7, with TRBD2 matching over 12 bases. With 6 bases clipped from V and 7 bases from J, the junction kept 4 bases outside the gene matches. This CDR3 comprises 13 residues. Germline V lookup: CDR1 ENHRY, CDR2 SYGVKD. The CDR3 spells CAIRLAGGSEQYF. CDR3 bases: TGTGCCATCAGACTAGCGGGGGGATCGGAGCAGTACTTC.

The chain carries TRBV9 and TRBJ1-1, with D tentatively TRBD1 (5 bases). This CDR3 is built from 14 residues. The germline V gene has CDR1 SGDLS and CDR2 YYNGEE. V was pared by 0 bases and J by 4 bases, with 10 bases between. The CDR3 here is CASSVGGRRTEAFF. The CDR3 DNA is TGTGCCAGCAGCGTAGGGGGCAGGCGCACTGAAGCTTTCTTT.

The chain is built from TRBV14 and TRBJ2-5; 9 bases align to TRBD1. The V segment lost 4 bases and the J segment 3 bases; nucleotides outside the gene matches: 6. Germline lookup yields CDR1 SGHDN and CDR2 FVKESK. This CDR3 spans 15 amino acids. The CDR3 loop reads CASSPMTGGEETQYF. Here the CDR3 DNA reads TGTGCCAGCAGCCCCATGACAGGGGGAGAAGAGACCCAGTACTTC.

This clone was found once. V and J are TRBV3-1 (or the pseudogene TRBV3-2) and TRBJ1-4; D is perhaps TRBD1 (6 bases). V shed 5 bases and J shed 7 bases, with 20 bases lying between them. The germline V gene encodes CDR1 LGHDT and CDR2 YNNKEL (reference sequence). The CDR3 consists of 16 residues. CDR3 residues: CASSSNRGGRGEKLFF. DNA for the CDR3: TGTGCCAGCAGCTCGAATAGGGGGGGCCGGGGTGAAAAACTGTTTTTT.

CDR3 coding DNA: TGTGCCAGCAGACCGGGACAGGGTTTTTACTTGGACGAAAAACTGTTTTTT. Its translation: CASRPGQGFYLDEKLFF. The chain joins TRBV28 to TRBJ1-4, with 9 bases matching TRBD1. This CDR3 is 17 amino acids long. Losses at the gene ends were 6 bases for V and 8 bases for J; bases not matched to a gene: 16. CDR1 is MDHEN, CDR2 SYDVKM, per germline.

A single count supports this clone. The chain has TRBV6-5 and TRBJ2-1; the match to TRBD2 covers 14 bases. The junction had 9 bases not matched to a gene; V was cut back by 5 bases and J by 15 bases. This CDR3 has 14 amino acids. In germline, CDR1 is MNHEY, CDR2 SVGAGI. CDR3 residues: CASSPTSGRAGWFF. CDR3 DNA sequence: TGTGCCAGCAGTCCGACTAGCGGGAGGGCCGGGTGGTTCTTC.